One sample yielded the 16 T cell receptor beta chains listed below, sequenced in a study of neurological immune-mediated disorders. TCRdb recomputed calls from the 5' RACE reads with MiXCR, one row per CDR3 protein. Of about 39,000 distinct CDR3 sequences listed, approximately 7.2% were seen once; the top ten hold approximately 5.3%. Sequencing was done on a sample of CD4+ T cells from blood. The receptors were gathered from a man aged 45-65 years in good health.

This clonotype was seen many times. CDR3 residues: CASSKTGTNTEAFF. The CDR3 region has the DNA TGTGCCAGCAGCAAAACAGGGACGAACACTGAAGCTTTCTTT. The V call is TRBV7-9, the J call TRBJ1-1; a weak D match, TRBD1 (6 bases). V lost 5 bases to trimming and J lost 1 base, with 11 bases between them. CDR3 length: 14 residues. Germline loops: CDR1 SEHNR, CDR2 FQNEAQ (reference sequence). Based on the CDR3 plus reference TRBV7-9 and TRBJ1-1, the full variable domain is DTGVSQNPRHKITKRGQNVTFRCDPISEHNRLYWYRQTLGQGPEFLTYFQNEAQLEKSRLLSDRFSAERPKGSFSTLEIQRTEQGDSAMYLCASSKTGTNTEAFFGQGTRLTVV.

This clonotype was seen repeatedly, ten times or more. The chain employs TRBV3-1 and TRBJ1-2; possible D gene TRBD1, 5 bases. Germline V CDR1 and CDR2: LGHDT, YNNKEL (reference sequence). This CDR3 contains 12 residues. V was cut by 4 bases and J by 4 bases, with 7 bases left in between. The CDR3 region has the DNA TGTGCCAGCAGCCCGGGACGCTATGGCTACACCTTC. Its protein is CASSPGRYGYTF.

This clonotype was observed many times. This CDR3 is CASSPQASGDNEQFF. The CDR3 DNA reads TGCGCCAGCAGCCCTCAGGCTAGCGGTGACAATGAGCAGTTCTTC. The chain links TRBV5-1 to TRBJ2-1; 7 bases are a match to TRBD2. In germline, CDR1 is SGHRS, CDR2 YFSETQ. There are 15 residues in the CDR3. The V segment lost 4 bases and the J segment 5 bases; nucleotides outside the gene matches: 9.

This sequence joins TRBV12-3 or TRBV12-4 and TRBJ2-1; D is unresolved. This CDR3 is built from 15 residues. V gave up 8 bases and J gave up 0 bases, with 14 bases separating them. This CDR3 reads CASCCRAASYNEQFF. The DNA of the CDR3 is TGTGCCAGCTGTTGCCGGGCTGCCTCCTACAATGAGCAGTTCTTC.

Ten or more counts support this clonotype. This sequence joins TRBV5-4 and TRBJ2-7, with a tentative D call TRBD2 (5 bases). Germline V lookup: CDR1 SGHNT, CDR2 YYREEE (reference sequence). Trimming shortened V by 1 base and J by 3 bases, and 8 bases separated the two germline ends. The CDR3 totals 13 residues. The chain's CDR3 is CASSLREGYEQYF. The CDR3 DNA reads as TGTGCCAGCAGCTTGCGCGAGGGCTACGAGCAGTACTTC.

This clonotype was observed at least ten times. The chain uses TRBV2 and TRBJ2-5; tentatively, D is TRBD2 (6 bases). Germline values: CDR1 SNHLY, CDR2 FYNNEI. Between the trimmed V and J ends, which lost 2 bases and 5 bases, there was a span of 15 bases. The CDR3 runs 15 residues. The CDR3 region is CASSENGGDGETQYF. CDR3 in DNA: TGTGCCAGCAGTGAAAATGGCGGGGACGGGGAGACCCAGTACTTC.

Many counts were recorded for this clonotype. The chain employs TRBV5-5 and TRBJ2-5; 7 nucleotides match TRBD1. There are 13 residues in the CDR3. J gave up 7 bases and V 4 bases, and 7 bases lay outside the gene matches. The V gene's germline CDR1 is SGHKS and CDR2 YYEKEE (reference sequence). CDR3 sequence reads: CASSPTGMATQYF. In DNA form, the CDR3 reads TGTGCCAGCAGCCCGACAGGGATGGCGACCCAGTACTTC. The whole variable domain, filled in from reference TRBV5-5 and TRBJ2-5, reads DAGVTQSPTHLIKTRGQQVTLRCSPISGHKSVSWYQQVLGQGPQFIFQYYEKEERGRGNFPDRFSARQFPNYSSELNVNALLLGDSALYLCASSPTGMATQYFGPGTRLLVL.

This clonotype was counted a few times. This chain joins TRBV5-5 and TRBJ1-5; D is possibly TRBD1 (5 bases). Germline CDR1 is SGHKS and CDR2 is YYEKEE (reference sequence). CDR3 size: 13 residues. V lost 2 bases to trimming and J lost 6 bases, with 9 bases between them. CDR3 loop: CASSLIGAQPQHF. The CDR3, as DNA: TGTGCCAGCAGCTTAATCGGGGCTCAGCCCCAGCATTTT.

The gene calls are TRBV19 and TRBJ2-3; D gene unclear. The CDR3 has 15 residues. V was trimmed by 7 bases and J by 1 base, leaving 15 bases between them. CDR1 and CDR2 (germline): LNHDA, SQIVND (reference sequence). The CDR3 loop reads CASMETISGTDTQYF. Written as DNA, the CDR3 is TGTGCCAGTATGGAAACGATTTCTGGCACAGATACGCAGTATTTT.

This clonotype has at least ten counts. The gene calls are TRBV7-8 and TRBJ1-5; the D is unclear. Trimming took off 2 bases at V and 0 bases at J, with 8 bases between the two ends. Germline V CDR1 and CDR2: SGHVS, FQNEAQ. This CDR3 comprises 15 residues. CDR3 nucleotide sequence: TGTGCCAGCAGCTTATGGGGTTATAGCAATCAGCCCCAGCATTTT. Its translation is CASSLWGYSNQPQHF.

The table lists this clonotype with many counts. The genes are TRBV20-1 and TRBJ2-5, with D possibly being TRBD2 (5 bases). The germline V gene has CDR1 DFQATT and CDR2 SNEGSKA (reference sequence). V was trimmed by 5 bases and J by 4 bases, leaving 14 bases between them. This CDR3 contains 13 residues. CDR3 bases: TGCAGTGCTTACTGGACGAGGGCAGAGACCCAGTACTTC. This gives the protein CSAYWTRAETQYF.

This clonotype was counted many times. As DNA, the CDR3 is TGTGCCAGCAGCTTAGCGGGGACAGCTGGAGATACGCAGTATTTT. This gives the protein CASSLAGTAGDTQYF. The genes are TRBV7-2 and TRBJ2-3; TRBD1 matches at 7 bases. CDR1 and CDR2 (germline): SGHTA, FQGNSA. The CDR3 extends over 15 amino acids. V was pared by 0 bases and J by 5 bases, with 5 bases of the junction left unmatched.

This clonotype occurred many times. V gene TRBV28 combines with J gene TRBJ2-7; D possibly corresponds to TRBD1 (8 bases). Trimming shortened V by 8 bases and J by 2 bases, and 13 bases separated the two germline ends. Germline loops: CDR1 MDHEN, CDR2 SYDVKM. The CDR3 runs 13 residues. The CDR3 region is CASLTGGAYEQYF. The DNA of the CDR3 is TGTGCCAGCCTTACAGGGGGGGCCTACGAGCAGTACTTC. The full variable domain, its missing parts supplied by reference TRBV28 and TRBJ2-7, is DVKVTQSSRYLVKRTGEKVFLECVQDMDHENMFWYRQDPGLGLRLIYFSYDVKMKEKGDIPEGYSVSREKKERFSLILESASTNQTSMYLCASLTGGAYEQYFGPGTRLTVT.

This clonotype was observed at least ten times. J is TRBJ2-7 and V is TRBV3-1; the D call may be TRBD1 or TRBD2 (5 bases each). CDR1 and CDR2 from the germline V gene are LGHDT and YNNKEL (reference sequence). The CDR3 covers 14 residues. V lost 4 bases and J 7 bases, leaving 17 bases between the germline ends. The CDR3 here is CASSRGFDEGEQYF. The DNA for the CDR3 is TGTGCCAGCAGCCGCGGGTTCGACGAGGGGGAGCAGTACTTC.

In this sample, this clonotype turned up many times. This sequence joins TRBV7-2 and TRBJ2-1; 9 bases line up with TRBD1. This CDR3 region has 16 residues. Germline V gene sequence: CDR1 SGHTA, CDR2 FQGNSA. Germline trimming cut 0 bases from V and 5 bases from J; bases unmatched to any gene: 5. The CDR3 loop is CASSLASGTGHNEQFF. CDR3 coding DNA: TGTGCCAGCAGCTTAGCTTCCGGGACAGGGCACAATGAGCAGTTCTTC.

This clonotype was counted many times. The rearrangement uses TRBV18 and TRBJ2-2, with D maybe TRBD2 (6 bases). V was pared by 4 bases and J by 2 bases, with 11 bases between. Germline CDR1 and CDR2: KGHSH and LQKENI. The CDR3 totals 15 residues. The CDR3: CASSRGNANTGELFF. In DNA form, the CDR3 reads TGTGCCAGCTCACGCGGGAACGCAAACACCGGGGAGCTGTTTTTT.